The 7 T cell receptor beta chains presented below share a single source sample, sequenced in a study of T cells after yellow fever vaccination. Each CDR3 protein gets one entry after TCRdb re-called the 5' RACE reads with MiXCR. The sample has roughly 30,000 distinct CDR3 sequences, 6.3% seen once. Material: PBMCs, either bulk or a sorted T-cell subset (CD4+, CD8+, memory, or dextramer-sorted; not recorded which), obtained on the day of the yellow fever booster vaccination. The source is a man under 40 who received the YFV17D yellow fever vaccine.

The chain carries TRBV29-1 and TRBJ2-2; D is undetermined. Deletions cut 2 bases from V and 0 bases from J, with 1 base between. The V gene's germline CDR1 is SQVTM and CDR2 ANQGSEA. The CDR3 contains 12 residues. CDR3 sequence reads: CSVEPNTGELFF. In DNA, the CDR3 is TGCAGCGTTGAACCGAACACCGGGGAGCTGTTTTTT.

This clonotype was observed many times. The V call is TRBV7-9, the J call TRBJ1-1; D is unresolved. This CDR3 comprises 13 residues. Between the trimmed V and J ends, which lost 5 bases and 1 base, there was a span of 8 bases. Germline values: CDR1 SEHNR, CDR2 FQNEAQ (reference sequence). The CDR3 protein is CASSRGSNTEAFF. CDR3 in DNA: TGTGCCAGCAGCCGAGGGTCGAACACTGAAGCTTTCTTT. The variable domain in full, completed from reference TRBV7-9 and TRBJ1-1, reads DTGVSQNPRHKITKRGQNVTFRCDPISEHNRLYWYRQTLGQGPEFLTYFQNEAQLEKSRLLSDRFSAERPKGSFSTLEIQRTEQGDSAMYLCASSRGSNTEAFFGQGTRLTVV.

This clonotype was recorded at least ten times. Here the CDR3 reads CASSEERPYNEQFF. The DNA for the CDR3 is TGTGCCAGCAGCGAGGAACGCCCCTACAATGAGCAGTTCTTC. The J gene is TRBJ2-1, the V gene TRBV25-1; D remains unclear. Germline values: CDR1 MGHDK, CDR2 SYGVNS. Trimming took off 6 bases at V and 2 bases at J, with 11 bases between the two ends. The CDR3 sequence is 14 residues long.

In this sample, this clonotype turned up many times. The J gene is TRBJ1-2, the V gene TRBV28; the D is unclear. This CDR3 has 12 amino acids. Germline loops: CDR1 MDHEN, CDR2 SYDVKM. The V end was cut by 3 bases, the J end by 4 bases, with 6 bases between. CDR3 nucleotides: TGTGCCAGCAGTTTGGACGTCTATGGCTACACCTTC. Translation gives CASSLDVYGYTF.

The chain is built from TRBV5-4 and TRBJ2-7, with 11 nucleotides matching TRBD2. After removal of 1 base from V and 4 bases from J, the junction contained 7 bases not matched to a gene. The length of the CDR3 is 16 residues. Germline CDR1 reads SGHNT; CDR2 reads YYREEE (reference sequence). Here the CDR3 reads CASSLKVTSGTYEQYF. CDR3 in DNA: TGTGCCAGCAGCTTGAAGGTGACTAGCGGGACTTACGAGCAGTACTTC.

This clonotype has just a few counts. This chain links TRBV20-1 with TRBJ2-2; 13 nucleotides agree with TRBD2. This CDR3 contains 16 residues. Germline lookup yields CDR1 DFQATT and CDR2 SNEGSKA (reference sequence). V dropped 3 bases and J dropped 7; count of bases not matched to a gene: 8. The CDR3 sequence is CSASTSGRARSGELFF. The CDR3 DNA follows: TGCAGTGCTAGTACTAGCGGGAGGGCCAGAAGCGGGGAGCTGTTTTTT.

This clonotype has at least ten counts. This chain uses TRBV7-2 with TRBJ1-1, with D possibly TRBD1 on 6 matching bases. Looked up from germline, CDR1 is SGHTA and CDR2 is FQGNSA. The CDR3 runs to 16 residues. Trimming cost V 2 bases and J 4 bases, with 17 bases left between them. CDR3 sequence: CASSLSSLTRGTEAFF. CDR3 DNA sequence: TGTGCCAGCAGCTTAAGTAGTTTGACCAGGGGCACTGAAGCTTTCTTT. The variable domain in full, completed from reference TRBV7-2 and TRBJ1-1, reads GAGVSQSPSNKVTEKGKDVELRCDPISGHTALYWYRQSLGQGLEFLIYFQGNSAPDKSGLPSDRFSAERTGGSVSTLTIQRTQQEDSAVYLCASSLSSLTRGTEAFFGQGTRLTVV.